Below, 12 T cell receptor beta chains from the same sample are listed, as sequenced in a study of T cells in Graves' hyperthyroidism and ophthalmopathy. Amplified TCR beta CDR3 regions came from RNA transcripts. First-round RT-PCR with HTBI primers amplified the TCR CDR3 region. A single record per CDR3 protein comes from TCRdb applying MiXCR to the multiplex PCR reads. The table records 530,000 or so distinct CDR3 sequences, around 45% of them present only once. Material for sequencing was peripheral blood or thyroid tissue (not recorded which). These receptors came from a woman younger than 35 with Graves' hyperthyroidism.

V gene TRBV7-9 combines with J gene TRBJ2-5; unclear D gene. The V end lost 7 bases, the J end lost 4 bases, and 16 bases lay between the germline ends. CDR1 is SEHNR, CDR2 FQNEAQ, per germline (reference sequence). This CDR3 region has 14 residues. The DNA of the CDR3 is TGTGCCAGCACTTTATGGGATGGCGTAGAGACCCAGTACTTC. Amino acid sequence: CASTLWDGVETQYF.

This clonotype showed up many times. At one end, the junction sequence differs from germline, possibly due to a read error. The genes are TRBV6-1 and TRBJ1-4; weak D call: TRBD1 (5 bases). Germline CDR1 and CDR2: MNHNS and SASEGT. The CDR3 has 11 residues. The CDR3 DNA follows: TGTGCCAGCAGTTGGACGGGACGGTCGATTTTT. Translated, it gives CASSWTGRSIF.

The chain carries TRBV19 and TRBJ1-2; 10 bases agree with TRBD1. The V gene end was trimmed by 5 bases and the J gene end by 4 bases; junction bases not matched to a gene: 4. The CDR3 sequence is 14 residues long. CDR1 and CDR2 from the germline V gene are LNHDA and SQIVND (reference sequence). The CDR3 protein is CASSDRTGGYGYTF. CDR3 nucleotide sequence: TGTGCCAGTAGTGATCGGACAGGGGGCTATGGCTACACCTTC.

This clonotype was picked up many times. The chain has TRBV5-8 and TRBJ1-1; D is ambiguous. The CDR3 is 13 amino acids. The germline V and J ends were trimmed by 4 bases and 3 bases, with 10 bases remaining between them. The germline V gene encodes CDR1 SGHTS and CDR2 YDEGEE. CDR3 in amino acids: CASSPSTDTEAFF. The CDR3 DNA sequence: TGTGCCAGCAGCCCCAGTACGGACACTGAAGCTTTCTTT.

A remark on this clonotype: This may be a read error, as it is one base from a much larger clone. This chain links TRBV9 with TRBJ2-7; perhaps TRBD2 as D (5 bases). This CDR3 contains 16 residues. Germline loops: CDR1 SGDLS, CDR2 YYNGEE. CDR3 region: CANSQLGLTEAYEQYF. The CDR3 nucleotides read TGTGCCAACAGCCAATTGGGCCTGACGGAGGCTTACGAGCAGTACTTC.

This clonotype was observed many times. This chain joins TRBV20-1 and TRBJ1-4; 8 positions agree with TRBD1. The CDR3 covers 15 residues. The germline V gene encodes CDR1 DFQATT and CDR2 SNEGSKA (reference sequence). J was trimmed by 6 bases and V by 0 bases; bases with no gene match: 6. The CDR3 sequence is CSARELGQDHEKLFF. In DNA, the CDR3 is TGCAGTGCTAGAGAATTGGGACAGGACCATGAAAAACTGTTTTTT.

On this clonotype itself: An end of the junction differs from the germline gene, which may be a read error. The J gene is TRBJ1-2, the V gene TRBV7-8, with D perhaps TRBD1 (6 bases). Germline-derived CDR1 and CDR2 are SGHVS and FQNEAQ. The CDR3 length is 13 residues. DNA for the CDR3: TGTGTCAGCAGCTTAAAGGGGGATCATGGCTACACCTTC. Its translation: CVSSLKGDHGYTF.

This chain links TRBV12-3 or TRBV12-4 with TRBJ2-1; D remains unclear. The CDR3 loop spans 13 amino acids. With 3 bases removed from V and 9 bases from J, the gap between germline ends came to 12 bases. The CDR3 bases are TGTGCCAGCAGTTTTGTGGTGGGGATTGAGCAGTTCTTC. It encodes CASSFVVGIEQFF.

The rearrangement uses TRBV29-1 and TRBJ2-7; no clear D. The germline V gene has CDR1 SQVTM and CDR2 ANQGSEA. Trimming took 8 bases from V and 2 from J, leaving 13 bases between them. The CDR3 runs to 12 residues. For the CDR3, the DNA is TGCAGCAGTTTCGGCAGAACCTACGAGCAGTACTTC. Translating gives CSSFGRTYEQYF.

This clonotype was counted at least ten times. This rearrangement joins TRBV10-2 to TRBJ2-7; D is perhaps TRBD1 (6 bases). Germline-derived CDR1 and CDR2 are WSHSY and SAAADI. Trimming took 3 bases from V and 2 from J, leaving 11 bases between them. This CDR3 has 14 residues. CDR3 region: CASSDGTLTYEQYF. The CDR3 coding sequence is TGCGCCAGCAGTGATGGGACACTGACCTACGAGCAGTACTTC.

This clonotype came up many times. The V and J genes are TRBV3-1 and TRBJ2-5, with 7 bases that match TRBD1. V dropped 1 base and J dropped 5; count of bases not matched to a gene: 4. This CDR3 contains 14 residues. CDR1 is LGHDT, CDR2 YNNKEL, per germline (reference sequence). The CDR3 nucleotides read TGTGCCAGCAGCCAAGGGACACAGGGGGAGACCCAGTACTTC. This gives the protein CASSQGTQGETQYF.

This clonotype was seen more than once but under ten times. The V call is TRBV7-3, the J call TRBJ2-1; D is possibly TRBD1 (5 bases). V was trimmed by 6 bases and J by 6 bases, leaving 12 bases between them. In germline, CDR1 is SGHTA, CDR2 FQGTGA. CDR3 length: 13 residues. The DNA for the CDR3 is TGTGCCAGCAGGGATCAGGGAAGCAATGAGCAGTTCTTC. Translation: CASRDQGSNEQFF.